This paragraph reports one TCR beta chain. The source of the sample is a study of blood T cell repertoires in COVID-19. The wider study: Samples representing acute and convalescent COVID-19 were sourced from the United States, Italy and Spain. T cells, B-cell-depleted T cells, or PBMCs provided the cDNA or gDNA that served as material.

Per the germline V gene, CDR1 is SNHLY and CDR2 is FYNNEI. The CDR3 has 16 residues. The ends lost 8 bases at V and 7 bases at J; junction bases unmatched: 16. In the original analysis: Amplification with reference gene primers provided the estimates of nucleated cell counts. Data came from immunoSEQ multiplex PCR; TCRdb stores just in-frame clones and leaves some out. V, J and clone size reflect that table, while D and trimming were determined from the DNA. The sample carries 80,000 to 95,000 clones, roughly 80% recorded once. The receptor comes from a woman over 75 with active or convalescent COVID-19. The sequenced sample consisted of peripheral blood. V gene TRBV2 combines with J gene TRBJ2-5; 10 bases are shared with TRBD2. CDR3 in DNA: TGTGCCAGCGTCCTAGCGGGGGAAGGGCTAATGGGGACCCAGTACTTC. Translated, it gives CASVLAGEGLMGTQYF.